Below, 25 T cell receptor beta chains from the same sample are listed, as sequenced in a study of T cells after yellow fever vaccination. TCRdb passed the 5' RACE reads through MiXCR, listing each CDR3 protein once. This sample carries hundreds of thousands of distinct CDR3 sequences, about a sixth of them seen once, and the ten largest clones take around 16%. The sequenced sample was PBMCs, obtained 5 days after the first yellow fever vaccination. Source of these receptors: a man aged 18 to 35 who received the YFV17D yellow fever vaccine.

This chain uses TRBV27 with TRBJ2-7; no firm D call. Trimming removed 4 bases from V and 5 bases from J, with 15 bases in between. Looked up from germline, CDR1 is MNHEY and CDR2 is SMNVEV (reference sequence). The CDR3 loop spans 14 amino acids. As DNA, the CDR3 is TGTGCCAGCAGTTCCCTGGGCCCGAGGAACGAGCAGTACTTC. Its translation: CASSSLGPRNEQYF.

The chain links TRBV10-3 to TRBJ2-7, with TRBD2 as a possible D gene (5 bases). Per the germline V gene, CDR1 is ENHRY and CDR2 is SYGVKD. V lost 0 bases and J 3 bases, leaving 15 bases between the germline ends. The CDR3 totals 16 residues. CDR3 nucleotide sequence: TGTGCCATCAGTGAGTCTATGGGAAGCGGTAGCTACGAGCAGTACGTC. Translation: CAISESMGSGSYEQYV.

V usage is TRBV7-2 and J usage is TRBJ1-2; D is unclear. CDR3 size: 14 residues. The germline CDR1 and CDR2 sequences are SGHTA and FQGNSA. V was clipped by 1 base and J by 4 bases, with 10 bases between them. The CDR3 region has the DNA TGTGCCAGCAGCTTAGGGGCCAGGTCCTATGGCTACACCTTC. It specifies CASSLGARSYGYTF.

In this sample, this clonotype turned up a few times. The CDR3 nucleotides are TGTGCCAGCAGCGTGGCGACTAGCGGGGGGAGCACAGATACGCAGTATTTT. Translation gives CASSVATSGGSTDTQYF. The chain joins TRBV9 to TRBJ2-3, with 13 nucleotides matching TRBD2. V dropped 2 bases and J dropped 0; count of bases not matched to a gene: 3. The CDR3 runs to 17 residues. Germline V gives CDR1 SGDLS, CDR2 YYNGEE. The full variable domain, in which reference TRBV9 and TRBJ2-3 provide the parts outside the CDR3, is DSGVTQTPKHLITATGQRVTLRCSPRSGDLSVYWYQQSLDQGLQFLIQYYNGEERAKGNILERFSAQQFPDLHSELNLSSLELGDSALYFCASSVATSGGSTDTQYFGPGTRLTVL.

In its sample, this clonotype was seen a few times. The chain is built from TRBV6-1 and TRBJ1-6; D not certain. This CDR3 comprises 17 residues. Germline values: CDR1 MNHNS, CDR2 SASEGT. V lost 5 bases and J lost 7, with 21 bases in between. CDR3 protein: CASSRNLRSLYNSPLHF. Here the CDR3 DNA reads TGTGCCAGCAGTCGTAACCTCAGAAGCCTTTACAATTCACCCCTCCACTTT.

The V and J genes are TRBV6-5 and TRBJ1-6, with no clear D. The germline V gene has CDR1 MNHEY and CDR2 SVGAGI. The length of the CDR3 is 13 residues. Trimming left V 0 bases short and J 10 bases short, with 7 bases between. For the CDR3, the DNA is TGTGCCAGCAGTTACTCGGAAAAATCACCCCTCCACTTT. Protein product: CASSYSEKSPLHF.

The chain combines TRBV4-3 with TRBJ1-6, with unresolved D. The CDR3 sequence is 17 residues long. Germline loops: CDR1 LGHNA, CDR2 YSLEER. Trimming pared 1 base from V and 1 base from J, leaving 11 bases between. CDR3 coding DNA: TGCGCCAGCAGCCAAGTGTTCCGGGGATCCTATAATTCACCCCTCCACTTT. Protein: CASSQVFRGSYNSPLHF.

This clonotype showed up just a few times. The chain employs TRBV6-5 and TRBJ2-2, with TRBD2 identical over 10 bases. Germline CDR1 MNHEY, CDR2 SVGAGI. This CDR3 comprises 15 residues. The junction had 3 bases not matched to a gene; V was cut back by 2 bases and J by 6 bases. This CDR3 reads CASSYVAGGSGELFF. The CDR3 DNA is TGTGCCAGCAGTTACGTAGCGGGGGGATCCGGGGAGCTGTTTTTT.

This rearrangement joins TRBV6-1 to TRBJ1-1; D remains ambiguous. This CDR3 spans 13 amino acids. Germline loops: CDR1 MNHNS, CDR2 SASEGT. Trimming stripped 6 bases from V and 5 bases from J, with 13 bases between. DNA for the CDR3: TGTGCCAGCAGGCGAAAGGGCGGGACTGAAGCTTTCTTT. Protein product: CASRRKGGTEAFF.

The rearrangement links TRBV24-1 to TRBJ2-1; D may be TRBD1 or TRBD2 (6 bases each). V gave up 3 bases and J gave up 5 bases, with 16 bases separating them. Germline V gene sequence: CDR1 KGHDR, CDR2 SFDVKD. CDR3 length: 16 amino acids. CDR3 nucleotide sequence: TGTGCCACCAGTGATCCACAGGGAGGCCTAGACAATGAGCAGTTCTTC. Translation: CATSDPQGGLDNEQFF.

This clonotype was detected a few times. The V gene is TRBV5-4, the J gene TRBJ2-5; 16 positions agree with TRBD2. The CDR3 runs 15 residues. Germline-derived CDR1 and CDR2 are SGHNT and YYREEE (reference sequence). Unmatched junction bases numbered 2, after V lost 4 bases and J lost 5 bases. The CDR3 is CASSAGLAGGETQYF. For the CDR3, the DNA is TGTGCCAGCAGCGCGGGACTAGCGGGGGGGGAGACCCAGTACTTC. The variable domain in full, completed from reference TRBV5-4 and TRBJ2-5, reads ETGVTQSPTHLIKTRGQQVTLRCSSQSGHNTVSWYQQALGQGPQFIFQYYREEENGRGNFPPRFSGLQFPNYSSELNVNALELDDSALYLCASSAGLAGGETQYFGPGTRLLVL.

This clonotype came up once. The V call is TRBV7-2, the J call TRBJ2-3; 7 nucleotides match TRBD2. Germline V gives CDR1 SGHTA, CDR2 FQGNSA. This CDR3 region has 16 residues. Trimming cost V 6 bases and J 0 bases; bases outside gene matches: 9. CDR3 region: CASRRLASPSTDTQYF. The DNA for the CDR3 is TGTGCCAGCAGAAGACTAGCCTCCCCTAGCACAGATACGCAGTATTTT.

The chain is built from TRBV29-1 and TRBJ2-1; a possible D gene is TRBD1 (5 bases). Trimming cost V 4 bases and J 6 bases, with 7 bases left between them. Germline values: CDR1 SQVTM, CDR2 ANQGSEA. The CDR3 has 11 residues. Here the CDR3 DNA reads TGCAGCGTTGGACAGTTCAATGAGCAGTTCTTC. Translation gives CSVGQFNEQFF.

This chain links TRBV6-1 with TRBJ1-5; D not certain. With 5 bases removed from V and 2 bases from J, the gap between germline ends came to 13 bases. The CDR3 runs to 15 residues. CDR1 is MNHNS and CDR2 is SASEGT in the germline V gene. The DNA for the CDR3 is TGTGCCAGCAGTCAACGGGGAACAGGCAATCAGCCCCAGCATTTT. It encodes CASSQRGTGNQPQHF.

This clonotype was observed a handful of times. The chain links TRBV9 to TRBJ1-2; D call uncertain. V was shortened by 0 bases and J by 2 bases, with 17 bases between the two germline ends. In germline, CDR1 is SGDLS, CDR2 YYNGEE. This CDR3 comprises 17 residues. The CDR3 nucleotides read TGTGCCAGCAGCGTAGCTAGGACCGAGAATTCGAACTATGGCTACACCTTC. Amino acids: CASSVARTENSNYGYTF.

V is TRBV11-3 and J is TRBJ2-5, with 8 bases that match TRBD1. CDR1 and CDR2 from the germline V gene are SGHNT and YENEEA. The V gene end was trimmed by 5 bases and the J gene end by 6 bases; junction bases not matched to a gene: 5. This CDR3 has 13 amino acids. Here the CDR3 reads CASSKDRAQTQYF. The CDR3 DNA follows: TGTGCCAGCAGCAAGGACAGGGCCCAGACCCAGTACTTC.

The table lists this clonotype with a few counts. CDR3 sequence (DNA): TGTGCCAGCAGCTGGGGTAATAGCGGGCTCAATGAGCAGTTCTTC. Encoded protein: CASSWGNSGLNEQFF. J is TRBJ2-1 and V is TRBV7-9; 7 nucleotides match TRBD2. Unmatched junction bases numbered 9, after V lost 4 bases and J lost 6 bases. This CDR3 has 15 amino acids. The germline CDR1 and CDR2 sequences are SEHNR and FQNEAQ (reference sequence). The whole variable domain, remainder taken from reference TRBV7-9 and TRBJ2-1, is DTGVSQNPRHKITKRGQNVTFRCDPISEHNRLYWYRQTLGQGPEFLTYFQNEAQLEKSRLLSDRFSAERPKGSFSTLEIQRTEQGDSAMYLCASSWGNSGLNEQFFGPGTRLTVL.

The rearrangement links TRBV7-2 to TRBJ2-7, with D perhaps TRBD1 (5 bases). V dropped 1 base and J dropped 8 bases, with 18 bases sitting between them. The germline CDR1 and CDR2 sequences are SGHTA and FQGNSA. The CDR3 consists of 15 residues. This CDR3 reads CASSLGSGHATKQYF. The CDR3 DNA reads TGTGCCAGCAGCTTAGGCTCCGGACACGCCACAAAGCAGTACTTC.

This clonotype was seen a few times. The rearrangement uses TRBV3-1 and TRBJ2-3; D tentatively fits TRBD1 or TRBD2 (6 bases each). CDR3 size: 16 residues. V lost 1 base to trimming and J lost 0 bases, with 11 bases between them. From germline, CDR1 is LGHDT and CDR2 YNNKEL (reference sequence). The CDR3 sequence is CASSQVGGTSTDTQYF. Here the CDR3 DNA reads TGTGCCAGCAGCCAAGTAGGGGGGACAAGCACAGATACGCAGTATTTT.

This clonotype has more than one count but fewer than ten. The genes are TRBV7-3 and TRBJ2-5; D may match TRBD1 or TRBD2 (5 bases each). The CDR3 sequence is 15 residues long. The V end lost 3 bases, the J end lost 2 bases, and 13 bases lay between the germline ends. CDR1 is SGHTA, CDR2 FQGTGA, per germline. In DNA, the CDR3 is TGTGCCAGCAGCTTGTCGGGACCACGGCAAGAGACCCAGTACTTC. Amino acid sequence: CASSLSGPRQETQYF.

This clonotype occurred many times. The chain recombines TRBV5-1 with TRBJ2-3; 11 bases are shared with TRBD1. V lost 3 bases, J lost 3 bases, and 3 bases stayed unmatched. The CDR3 is 15 residues long. Germline assignment: CDR1 SGHRS and CDR2 YFSETQ. The CDR3 DNA follows: TGCGCCAGCAGCTCGGGACAGGGGGTTACAGATACGCAGTATTTT. As protein: CASSSGQGVTDTQYF.

This clonotype came up a few times. The chain uses TRBV6-4 and TRBJ1-3; 7 bases are shared with TRBD1. This CDR3 is built from 15 residues. CDR1 MRHNA and CDR2 SNTAGT come from the germline V gene. V was pared by 6 bases and J by 5 bases, with 10 bases of the junction left unmatched. In DNA, the CDR3 is TGTGCCAGCAGGTGGACAAGGGGGCTTCGAAACACCATATATTTT. It encodes CASRWTRGLRNTIYF.

Many counts were recorded for this clonotype. The genes are TRBV5-6 and TRBJ2-3, with D tentatively TRBD1 or TRBD2 (6 bases each). The CDR3 spans 13 residues. Germline assignment: CDR1 SGHDT and CDR2 YYEEEE. V dropped 7 bases and J dropped 6 bases, with 15 bases sitting between them. CDR3 DNA: TGTGCCAGCGGATTCTCGGGGGCGGATACGCAGTATTTT. Translating it yields CASGFSGADTQYF.

This clonotype has just a few counts. J is TRBJ1-2 and V is TRBV12-3 or TRBV12-4; D is unresolved. The CDR3 sequence is 15 residues long. V was cut by 1 base and J by 4 bases, with 13 bases left in between. CDR3 sequence: CASSLELDLAYGYTF. The CDR3 bases are TGTGCCAGCAGTTTAGAATTGGATCTTGCCTATGGCTACACCTTC.

This clonotype was found a few times. The rearrangement joins TRBV5-4 to TRBJ1-1; D is undetermined. The germline gives CDR1 SGHNT, CDR2 YYREEE (reference sequence). V was shortened by 8 bases and J by 6 bases, with 14 bases between the two germline ends. The CDR3 runs 12 residues. The CDR3 coding sequence is TGTGCCAGTAAAGGGCAAACGGCTGAAGCTTTCTTT. This gives the protein CASKGQTAEAFF.